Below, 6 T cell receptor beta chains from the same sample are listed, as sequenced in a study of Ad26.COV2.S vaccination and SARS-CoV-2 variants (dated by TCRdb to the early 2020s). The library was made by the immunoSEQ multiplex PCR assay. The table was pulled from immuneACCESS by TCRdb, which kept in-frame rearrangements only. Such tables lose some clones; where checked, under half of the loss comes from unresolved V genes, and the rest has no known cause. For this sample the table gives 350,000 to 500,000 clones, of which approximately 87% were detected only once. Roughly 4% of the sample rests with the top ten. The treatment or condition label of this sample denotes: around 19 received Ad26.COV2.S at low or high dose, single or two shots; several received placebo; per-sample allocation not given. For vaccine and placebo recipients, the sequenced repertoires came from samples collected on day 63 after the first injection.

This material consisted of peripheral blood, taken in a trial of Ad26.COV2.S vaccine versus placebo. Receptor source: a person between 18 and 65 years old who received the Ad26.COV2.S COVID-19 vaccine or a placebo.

The CDR3 loop reads CASSQDGFRHEQYF. The CDR3 nucleotides are TGTGCCAGCAGCCAAGATGGGTTTAGGCACGAGCAGTACTTC. The chain combines TRBV14 with TRBJ2-7, with D hard to call. This CDR3 comprises 14 residues. In germline, CDR1 is SGHDN, CDR2 FVKESK. The V end was cut by 0 bases, the J end by 5 bases, with 11 bases between. Based on the CDR3 plus reference TRBV14 and TRBJ2-7, the full variable domain is EAGVTQFPSHSVIEKGQTVTLRCDPISGHDNLYWYRRVMGKEIKFLLHFVKESKQDESGMPNNRFLAERTGGTYSTLKVQPAELEDSGVYFCASSQDGFRHEQYFGPGTRLTVT.

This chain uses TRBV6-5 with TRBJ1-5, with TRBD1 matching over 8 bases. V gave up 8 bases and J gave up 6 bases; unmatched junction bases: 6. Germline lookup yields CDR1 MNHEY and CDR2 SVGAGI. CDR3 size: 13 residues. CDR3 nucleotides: TGTGCCAGCCGCGGACAGGGCGGTCAGCCCCAGCATTTT. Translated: CASRGQGGQPQHF.

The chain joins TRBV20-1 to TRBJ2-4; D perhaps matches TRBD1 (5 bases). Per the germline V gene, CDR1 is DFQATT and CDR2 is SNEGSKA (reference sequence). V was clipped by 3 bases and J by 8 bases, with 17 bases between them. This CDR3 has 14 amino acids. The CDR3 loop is CSASKSPQGHIQYF. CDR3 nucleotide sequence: TGCAGTGCTAGTAAGTCCCCCCAGGGCCACATTCAGTACTTC.

CDR3 bases: TGCAGCGGGACACAGGGGGACTATGGCTACACCTTC. Translated: CSGTQGDYGYTF. The chain joins TRBV29-1 to TRBJ1-2, with 8 bases aligning to TRBD1. V dropped 7 bases and J dropped 3; count of bases not matched to a gene: 4. The CDR3 has 12 residues. Germline CDR1 reads SQVTM; CDR2 reads ANQGSEA. The full variable domain, with the rest looked up from reference TRBV29-1 and TRBJ1-2, is SAVISQKPSRDICQRGTSLTIQCQVDSQVTMMFWYRQQPGQSLTLIATANQGSEATYESGFVIDKFPISRPNLTFSTLTVSNMSPEDSSIYLCSGTQGDYGYTFGSGTRLTVV.

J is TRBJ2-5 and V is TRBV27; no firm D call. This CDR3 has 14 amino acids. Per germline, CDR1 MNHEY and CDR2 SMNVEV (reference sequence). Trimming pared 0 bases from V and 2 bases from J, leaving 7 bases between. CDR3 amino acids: CASSLSTAQETQYF. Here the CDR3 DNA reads TGTGCCAGCAGTTTATCCACAGCTCAAGAGACCCAGTACTTC.

The CDR3 is CASRSSENTEAFF. The CDR3 DNA reads as TGTGCCAGCAGATCTAGCGAGAACACTGAAGCTTTCTTT. The chain has TRBV7-2 and TRBJ1-1; D unclear. This CDR3 spans 13 amino acids. Between the trimmed V and J ends, which lost 6 bases and 1 base, there was a span of 9 bases. Germline CDR1 is SGHTA and CDR2 is FQGNSA. Full variable domain (missing parts from reference TRBV7-2 and TRBJ1-1): GAGVSQSPSNKVTEKGKDVELRCDPISGHTALYWYRQSLGQGLEFLIYFQGNSAPDKSGLPSDRFSAERTGGSVSTLTIQRTQQEDSAVYLCASRSSENTEAFFGQGTRLTVV.